Reported below is one TCR beta chain. Deletions cut 3 bases from V and 4 bases from J, with 23 bases between. In germline, CDR1 is ENHRY, CDR2 SYGVKD. The CDR3 runs to 18 residues. The sample comes from a study of PD-L1 blockade in urothelial cancer. Study-wide background: Analyses used blood from 3 weeks (second dose) and 6 weeks after treatment start.

Time point: pretreatment peripheral blood. Sequencing used immunoSEQ multiplex PCR; TCRdb keeps in-frame clones, though not all of them. The sample records roughly 77,000 clones, 65% to 85% being singletons. The J gene is TRBJ2-3, the V gene TRBV10-3, with D possibly matching TRBD2 (5 bases). The sequencing used PBMCs, collected around atezolizumab (anti-PD-L1) treatment. This clonotype was obtained from a woman aged 70-85 years with urothelial cancer. CDR3: CAISDSGRAPPNSDTQYF. DNA of the CDR3: TGTGCCATCAGTGATTCGGGAAGGGCCCCTCCAAACTCAGATACGCAGTATTTT.